The rows below give T cell receptor beta chains drawn from one sample of a study of cytotoxic CD8 clonotypes in ibrutinib-treated CLL. TCRdb's copy holds only in-frame clones and misses some; the assay was immunoSEQ multiplex PCR. Of about 24,000 clones listed, just under 80% are singletons. The sample consisted of PBMCs, taken before ibrutinib treatment. These TCRs come from a human donor with chronic lymphocytic leukemia. CDR3s include the opening cysteine and the closing phenylalanine or tryptophan. A D gene is named only where the DNA matches it firmly. Expanded clones get a size class; other rows say once, few or many, or leave the size out.

cdr3_aa | cdr3_nt | j_call | v_call | clone_size | d_call
CASRFLKGGAYNEQFF | TGTGCCAGTAGATTTCTAAAAGGGGGAGCCTACAATGAGCAGTTCTTC | TRBJ2-1 | TRBV19 | . | .
CSYSGGPNYGYTF | TGCAGCTACTCAGGGGGCCCAAACTATGGCTACACCTTC | TRBJ1-2 | TRBV29-1 | . | TRBD1
CASSSGGAGWNQPQHF | TGTGCCAGCAGCTCGGGGGGGGCAGGTTGGAATCAGCCCCAGCATTTT | TRBJ1-5 | TRBV7-8 | . | .
CASPPFGYGSEAFF | TGTGCCAGCCCTCCTTTCGGTTACGGGAGTGAAGCTTTCTTT | TRBJ1-1 | TRBV6-1 | . | .
CASSGGPGSRHNEQFF | TGTGCCAGCAGCGGGGGCCCCGGGAGTCGGCACAATGAGCAGTTCTTC | TRBJ2-1 | TRBV9 | . | .
CASSLYWLSGTDTQYF | TGTGCCAGCAGCTTATATTGGCTCTCTGGCACAGATACGCAGTATTTT | TRBJ2-3 | TRBV11-2 | . | .
CASLGTGPSIYGYTF | TGCGCCAGCTTGGGGACAGGGCCGTCAATCTATGGCTACACCTTC | TRBJ1-2 | TRBV4-1 | . | TRBD1
CASSQDASGTDTQYF | TGCGCCAGCAGCCAAGACGCTAGCGGCACAGATACGCAGTATTTT | TRBJ2-3 | TRBV4-1 | . | .
CASSPRADLGSNYEQYF | TGTGCCAGCAGCCCTCGGGCGGATCTAGGCTCGAACTACGAGCAGTACTTC | TRBJ2-7 | TRBV11-2 | once | .
CASSSWGGLSREQFF | TGTGCCAGCAGCTCCTGGGGCGGGTTATCCCGTGAGCAGTTCTTC | TRBJ2-1 | TRBV5-6 | once | .
CASSRRGPYGYTF | TGTGCCAGTAGTCGGAGGGGCCCCTATGGCTACACCTTC | TRBJ1-2 | TRBV19 | few | .
CASSVAGDSNQPQHF | TGTGCCAGCAGCGTAGCTGGGGATAGTAATCAGCCCCAGCATTTT | TRBJ1-5 | TRBV9 | . | .
CASSLESGELFF | TGTGCCAGCAGCTTGGAGAGCGGGGAGCTGTTTTTT | TRBJ2-2 | TRBV5-4 | . | .
CASSQTSGSGELFF | TGTGCCAGCAGCCAGACTAGCGGGAGCGGGGAGCTGTTTTTT | TRBJ2-2 | TRBV7-2 | few | TRBD2
CASSFGVGWGENTGELFF | TGTGCCAGCAGTTTTGGGGTTGGTTGGGGGGAGAACACCGGGGAGCTGTTTTTT | TRBJ2-2 | TRBV28 | . | .
CASSYVQGSSYEQYF | TGTGCCAGCAGTTACGTCCAGGGGAGCTCCTACGAGCAGTACTTC | TRBJ2-7 | TRBV6-6 | . | .
CASSLTDRYEQYF | TGTGCCAGCAGCTTAACGGACCGCTACGAGCAGTACTTC | TRBJ2-7 | TRBV7-7 | . | .
CASSIGTSGRAAYF | TGTGCCAGCAGTATAGGGACTAGCGGGAGGGCAGCGTATTTT | TRBJ2-3 | TRBV27 | . | TRBD2
CASSPSAGEQYF | TGTGCCAGCTCACCATCGGCAGGCGAGCAGTACTTC | TRBJ2-7 | TRBV18 | . | .
CASSIPPGLAAETQYF | TGTGCCAGCAGTATACCGCCGGGACTAGCGGCGGAGACCCAGTACTTC | TRBJ2-5 | TRBV28 | . | TRBD2
CATSRDRYEQYF | TGTGCCACCAGCAGAGACCGGTACGAGCAGTACTTC | TRBJ2-7 | TRBV15 | . | .
CASSFAAGGDYGYTF | TGCGCCAGCAGCTTCGCAGCGGGGGGCGACTATGGCTACACCTTC | TRBJ1-2 | TRBV5-1 | once | .
CASSSAGTGQNEQYF | TGTGCCAGCAGTTCCGCAGGGACAGGGCAAAACGAGCAGTACTTC | TRBJ2-7 | TRBV28 | . | TRBD1
CASSPQGTSGNTIYF | TGTGCCAGCAGCCCCCAGGGGACCTCTGGAAACACCATATATTTT | TRBJ1-3 | TRBV7-9 | . | .
CASSLHGTSGRDGEQFF | TGTGCCAGTAGTCTCCATGGGACTAGCGGGAGAGATGGTGAGCAGTTCTTC | TRBJ2-1 | TRBV19 | . | TRBD2
CASSLASGYQETQYF | TGTGCCAGCAGTTTAGCTAGCGGGTATCAAGAGACCCAGTACTTC | TRBJ2-5 | TRBV28 | once | TRBD2
CASSVSEPEGFF | TGTGCCAGCAGCGTATCGGAGCCCGAGGGGTTCTTC | TRBJ2-1 | TRBV9 | once | .
CASRDRAFTEAFF | TGTGCCAGCAGGGACAGGGCCTTTACTGAAGCTTTCTTT | TRBJ1-1 | TRBV6-1 | . | TRBD1
CASSKQGADEKLFF | TGTGCCAGCAGCAAACAGGGGGCGGATGAAAAACTGTTTTTT | TRBJ1-4 | TRBV5-4 | . | TRBD1
CASSFLSSTNYGYTF | TGTGCCAGCAGCTTTTTGTCTTCCACTAACTATGGCTACACCTTC | TRBJ1-2 | TRBV5-8 | . | .
CASSPGLAGGTQYF | TGTGCCAGCAGCCCGGGACTAGCGGGAGGGACCCAGTACTTC | TRBJ2-5 | TRBV7-2 | . | TRBD2
CASSRQGRSEDTQYF | TGTGCCAGCAGTAGACAGGGAAGGAGTGAAGATACGCAGTATTTT | TRBJ2-3 | TRBV2 | . | TRBD1
CASRAGLATGYEQYF | TGCGCCAGCAGGGCTGGACTAGCGACTGGCTACGAGCAGTACTTC | TRBJ2-7 | TRBV5-1 | . | TRBD2
CASSSGRGFLAFF | TGTGCCAGCAGCTCCGGACGGGGTTTTCTGGCTTTCTTT | TRBJ1-1 | TRBV7-2 | few | .
CASSTGGQETQYF | TGTGCCAGCTCAACGGGGGGCCAAGAGACCCAGTACTTC | TRBJ2-5 | TRBV18 | . | TRBD2
CASSPGSGGADEQYF | TGCGCCAGCAGCCCCGGTAGCGGGGGCGCGGACGAGCAGTACTTC | TRBJ2-7 | TRBV4-1 | . | TRBD2
CASSLLEAGEQFF | TGTGCCAGCAGCCTACTAGAAGCAGGGGAGCAGTTCTTC | TRBJ2-1 | TRBV7-2 | . | .
CASSPEAGVGQLFF | TGTGCCAGCAGCCCTGAGGCAGGTGTGGGGCAACTGTTTTTT | TRBJ1-4 | TRBV5-6 | . | .
CASSTSLAGLSTDTQYF | TGTGCCAGTAGTACCTCGTTGGCGGGGCTTAGCACAGATACGCAGTATTTT | TRBJ2-3 | TRBV19 | few | .
CASSDALAGAGAETQYF | TGTGCCAGCAGTGACGCCCTGGCAGGGGCGGGAGCTGAGACCCAGTACTTC | TRBJ2-5 | TRBV28 | . | .
CASATGVGTGELFF | TGCGCCAGCGCGACAGGGGTGGGCACCGGGGAGCTGTTTTTT | TRBJ2-2 | TRBV10-1 | . | TRBD1